The 17 T cell receptor beta chains below were found in one sample sequenced in a study of T cell clones after liver transplantation. TCRdb's copy holds only in-frame clones and misses some; the assay was immunoSEQ multiplex PCR. The table lists 50,000 to 70,000 clones, 70% to 80% of them singletons. Material: CD4+ T cells from blood, obtained at the approximately 16-month timepoint. These receptors were obtained from a human patient who received a liver transplant. Some T cells may be transferred from the graft donor.

The rearrangement joins TRBV6-1 to TRBJ2-7; a possible D gene is TRBD2 (5 bases). V lost 2 bases to trimming and J lost 2 bases, with 13 bases between them. CDR1 is MNHNS, CDR2 SASEGT, per germline. CDR3 length: 15 amino acids. The CDR3 coding sequence is TGTGCCAGCAGTGAATTTGAGGGAAGCACCTACGAGCAGTACTTC. Amino acids: CASSEFEGSTYEQYF.

This chain uses TRBV6-6 with TRBJ1-1; D uncertain. The germline V and J ends were trimmed by 2 bases and 1 base, with 8 bases remaining between them. The CDR3 is 14 amino acids. Germline-derived CDR1 and CDR2 are MNHNY and SVGAGI (reference sequence). The CDR3 sequence is CASSYPHTNTEAFF. The CDR3 nucleotides read TGTGCCAGCAGTTACCCACACACGAACACTGAAGCTTTCTTT.

The rearrangement links TRBV6-5 to TRBJ2-7, with D perhaps assigned TRBD1 or TRBD2 (5 bases each). Germline V lookup: CDR1 MNHEY, CDR2 SVGAGI. The germline V and J ends were trimmed by 3 bases and 2 bases, with 14 bases remaining between them. The CDR3 covers 15 residues. For the CDR3, the DNA is TGTGCCAGCAGTTATACCGGGACCGATGCCTACGAGCAGTACTTC. Residues: CASSYTGTDAYEQYF.

This chain joins TRBV7-2 and TRBJ2-7, with D hard to call. The CDR3 runs to 13 residues. V was trimmed by 2 bases and J by 2 bases, leaving 7 bases between them. CDR1 and CDR2 (germline): SGHTA, FQGNSA. The CDR3 DNA sequence: TGTGCCAGCAGCTTAAGGCGGACCTACGAGCAGTACTTC. Amino acids: CASSLRRTYEQYF.

This clone was counted at least ten times. V is TRBV6-4 and J is TRBJ1-2; TRBD1 matches at 7 bases. Trimming cost V 5 bases and J 5 bases; bases outside gene matches: 8. The CDR3 extends over 14 amino acids. The germline V gene encodes CDR1 MRHNA and CDR2 SNTAGT. DNA of the CDR3: TGTGCCAGCAGTCAGGCCCCAGGGGGGTATGGCTACACCTTC. This sequence encodes CASSQAPGGYGYTF.

The V and J genes are TRBV25-1 and TRBJ1-1; no reliable D call. Germline values: CDR1 MGHDK, CDR2 SYGVNS. The V end was cut by 8 bases, the J end by 4 bases, with 11 bases between. This CDR3 spans 12 amino acids. The CDR3, as DNA: TGTGCCAGCCTAGAGGAGGGCACTGAAGCTTTCTTT. It yields the protein CASLEEGTEAFF.

This clone ranks as medium-sized (0.01 to 0.1%). CDR3 in DNA: TGTGCCAGCAGCCCCCGGGGAGGGGGCAGGTCCACAGATACGCAGTATTTT. As protein: CASSPRGGGRSTDTQYF. V usage is TRBV14 and J usage is TRBJ2-3; D may be TRBD1 or TRBD2 (7 bases each). V was pared by 4 bases and J by 2 bases, with 19 bases between. Per the germline V gene, CDR1 is SGHDN and CDR2 is FVKESK. The CDR3 is 17 residues long. The full variable domain, in which reference TRBV14 and TRBJ2-3 provide the parts outside the CDR3, is EAGVTQFPSHSVIEKGQTVTLRCDPISGHDNLYWYRRVMGKEIKFLLHFVKESKQDESGMPNNRFLAERTGGTYSTLKVQPAELEDSGVYFCASSPRGGGRSTDTQYFGPGTRLTVL.

The gene calls are TRBV5-1 and TRBJ1-2; TRBD1 matches at 9 bases. V lost 4 bases, J lost 8 bases, and 6 bases stayed unmatched. Germline assignment: CDR1 SGHRS and CDR2 YFSETQ. The CDR3 is 13 residues long. The CDR3 coding sequence is TGCGCCAGCAGCGGGGACAGGGCGGAAGGCTACACCTTC. Its translation is CASSGDRAEGYTF.

The chain links TRBV5-1 to TRBJ1-1; D possibly corresponds to TRBD1 (5 bases). From germline, CDR1 is SGHRS and CDR2 YFSETQ. The CDR3 has 14 amino acids. Trimming removed 3 bases from V and 4 bases from J, with 13 bases in between. CDR3 DNA sequence: TGCGCCAGCAGCTCGGGGGGAGGAGTCACTGAAGCTTTCTTT. The encoded protein is CASSSGGGVTEAFF.

V is TRBV5-8 and J is TRBJ1-5; 11 bases fit TRBD1. The CDR3 spans 15 residues. Germline loops: CDR1 SGHTS, CDR2 YDEGEE. V trimming: 4 bases; J trimming: 5 bases; junction bases outside the gene matches: 5. The CDR3 is CASSPGTGGDQPQHF. DNA of the CDR3: TGTGCCAGCAGCCCCGGGACAGGGGGGGATCAGCCCCAGCATTTT.

This clone turned up a few times. J is TRBJ2-3 and V is TRBV9; the D call may be TRBD1 or TRBD2 (6 bases each). V dropped 1 base and J dropped 0 bases, with 18 bases sitting between them. Per germline, CDR1 SGDLS and CDR2 YYNGEE. The CDR3 is 18 amino acids. For the CDR3, the DNA is TGTGCCAGCAGCGTAACGGAGGGTAGGGGGGCTAGCACAGATACGCAGTATTTT. Its translation: CASSVTEGRGASTDTQYF.

This chain links TRBV5-6 with TRBJ2-5; weak D call: TRBD2 (6 bases). The V gene's germline CDR1 is SGHDT and CDR2 YYEEEE. V dropped 3 bases and J dropped 5 bases, with 14 bases sitting between them. CDR3 length equals 14 residues. CDR3 residues: CASSSTGGGETQYF. The DNA of the CDR3 is TGTGCCAGCAGCTCGACTGGTGGGGGGGAGACCCAGTACTTC. The entire variable domain, with the rest obtained from reference TRBV5-6 and TRBJ2-5, is as follows: DAGVTQSPTHLIKTRGQQVTLRCSPKSGHDTVSWYQQALGQGPQFIFQYYEEEERQRGNFPDRFSGHQFPNYSSELNVNALLLGDSALYLCASSSTGGGETQYFGPGTRLLVL.

J is TRBJ2-5 and V is TRBV7-6, with D perhaps TRBD1 (5 bases). The CDR3 is 14 amino acids. CDR1 and CDR2 (germline): SGHVS, FNYEAQ. The V end was cut by 5 bases, the J end by 3 bases, with 13 bases between. The CDR3 reads CASSPGFREETQYF. The CDR3 region has the DNA TGTGCCAGCAGCCCTGGGTTCAGGGAAGAGACCCAGTACTTC.

V and J are TRBV15 and TRBJ2-2; the D is unclear. Germline lookup yields CDR1 LNHNV and CDR2 YYDKDF (reference sequence). This CDR3 spans 15 amino acids. Trimming shortened V by 5 bases and J by 1 base, and 11 bases separated the two germline ends. This CDR3 is CATSGPIKNTGELFF. The CDR3, as DNA: TGTGCCACCAGCGGTCCTATTAAGAACACCGGGGAGCTGTTTTTT.

Details on this clone: Other DNA sequences in the same sample also yield this CDR3. The CDR3 DNA sequence: TGTGCCAGCAGCTCCAGACTAGCCGGGGGTCAAGAGACCCAGTACTTC. Amino acid sequence: CASSSRLAGGQETQYF. The chain joins TRBV7-2 to TRBJ2-5; 7 bases map to TRBD2. Germline-derived CDR1 and CDR2 are SGHTA and FQGNSA. The trim removed 4 bases at V and 2 bases at J, leaving 10 bases unmatched. CDR3 length: 16 residues.

The chain carries TRBV7-2 and TRBJ2-7; TRBD1 is a possible D gene (6 bases). Germline V CDR1 and CDR2: SGHTA, FQGNSA. The length of the CDR3 is 13 residues. Deletions cut 4 bases from V and 5 bases from J, with 12 bases between. The CDR3 spells CASSSRQDNEQYF. CDR3 nucleotide sequence: TGTGCCAGCAGCTCTCGACAGGACAACGAGCAGTACTTC.

The chain has TRBV25-1 and TRBJ1-2, with 7 bases fitting TRBD1. V was clipped by 3 bases and J by 5 bases; unmatched bases: 9. CDR1 and CDR2 from the germline V gene are MGHDK and SYGVNS. The length of the CDR3 is 15 residues. The CDR3 region has the DNA TGTGCCAGCAGTGAGGTCGGACAGGCTTATTATGGCTACACCTTC. Translating it yields CASSEVGQAYYGYTF.